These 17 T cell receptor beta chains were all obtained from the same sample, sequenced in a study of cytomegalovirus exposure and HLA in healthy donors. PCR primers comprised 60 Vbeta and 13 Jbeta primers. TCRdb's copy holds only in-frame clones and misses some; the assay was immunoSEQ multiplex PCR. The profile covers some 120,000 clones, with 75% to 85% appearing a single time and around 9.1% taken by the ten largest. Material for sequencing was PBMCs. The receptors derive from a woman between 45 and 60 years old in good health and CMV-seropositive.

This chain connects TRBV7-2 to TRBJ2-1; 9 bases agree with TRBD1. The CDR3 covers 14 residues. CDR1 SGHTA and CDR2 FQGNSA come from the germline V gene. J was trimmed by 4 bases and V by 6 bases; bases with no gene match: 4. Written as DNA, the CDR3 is TGTGCCAGCAGGGTACAGGGGGCTTACAATGAGCAGTTCTTC. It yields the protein CASRVQGAYNEQFF.

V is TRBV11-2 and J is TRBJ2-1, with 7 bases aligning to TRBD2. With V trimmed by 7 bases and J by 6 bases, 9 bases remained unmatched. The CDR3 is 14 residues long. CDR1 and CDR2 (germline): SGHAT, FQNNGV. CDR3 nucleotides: TGTGCCAGCAACGGTGGACTAGTAATCAATGAGCAGTTCTTC. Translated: CASNGGLVINEQFF.

DNA of the CDR3: TGTGCCAGCAGCCCCAGCCGGGGACAGGTCTACGAGCAGTACTTC. This sequence encodes CASSPSRGQVYEQYF. The chain combines TRBV11-2 with TRBJ2-7; 8 bases align to TRBD1. V was clipped by 5 bases and J by 3 bases; unmatched bases: 9. The V gene's germline CDR1 is SGHAT and CDR2 FQNNGV. The CDR3 is 15 residues long.

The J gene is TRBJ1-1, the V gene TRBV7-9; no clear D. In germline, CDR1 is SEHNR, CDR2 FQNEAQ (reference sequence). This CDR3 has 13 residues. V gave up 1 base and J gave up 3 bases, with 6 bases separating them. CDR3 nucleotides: TGTGCCAGCAGCTTAGTCGCGGACACTGAAGCTTTCTTT. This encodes CASSLVADTEAFF.

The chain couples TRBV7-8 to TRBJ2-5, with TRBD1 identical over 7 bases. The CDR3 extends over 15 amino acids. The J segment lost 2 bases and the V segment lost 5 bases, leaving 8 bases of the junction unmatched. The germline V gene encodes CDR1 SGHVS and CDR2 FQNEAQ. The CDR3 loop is CASSLEDRYQETQYF. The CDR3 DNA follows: TGTGCCAGCAGCCTGGAGGACAGGTATCAAGAGACCCAGTACTTC.

DNA for the CDR3: TGTGCCAGCAGTTTACGGGGGACAGTCAACTATGGCTACACCTTC. Protein: CASSLRGTVNYGYTF. The chain has TRBV27 and TRBJ1-2; 7 bases are shared with TRBD1. Trimming removed 2 bases from V and 2 bases from J; junction bases left unmatched: 5. The CDR3 has 15 residues. CDR1 is MNHEY and CDR2 is SMNVEV in the germline V gene (reference sequence).

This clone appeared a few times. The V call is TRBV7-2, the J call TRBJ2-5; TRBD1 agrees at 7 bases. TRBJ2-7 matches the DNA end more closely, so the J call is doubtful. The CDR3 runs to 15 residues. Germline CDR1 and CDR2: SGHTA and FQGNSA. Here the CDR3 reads CASNPPTGNSYEQYF. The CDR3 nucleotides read TGTGCCAGCAACCCCCCGACAGGGAACTCCTACGAGCAGTACTTC.

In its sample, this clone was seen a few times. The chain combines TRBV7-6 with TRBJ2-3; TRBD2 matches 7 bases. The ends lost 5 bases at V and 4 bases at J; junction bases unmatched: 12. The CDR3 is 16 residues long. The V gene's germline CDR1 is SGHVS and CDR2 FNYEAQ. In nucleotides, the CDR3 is TGTGCCAGCAGCGTCCTTGCGGGAGTTGTGGCAGATACGCAGTATTTT. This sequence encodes CASSVLAGVVADTQYF.

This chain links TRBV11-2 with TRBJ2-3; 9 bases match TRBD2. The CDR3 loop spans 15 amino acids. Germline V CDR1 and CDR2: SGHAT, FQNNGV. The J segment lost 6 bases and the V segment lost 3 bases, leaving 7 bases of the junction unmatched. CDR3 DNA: TGTGCCAGCAGCTTCGGGCGGGGGGGCCGGGATACGCAGTATTTT. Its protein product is CASSFGRGGRDTQYF.

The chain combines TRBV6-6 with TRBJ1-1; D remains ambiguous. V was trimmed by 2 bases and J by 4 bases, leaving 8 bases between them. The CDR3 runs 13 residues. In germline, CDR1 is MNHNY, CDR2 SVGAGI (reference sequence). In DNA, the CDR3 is TGTGCCAGCAGTTACGTGGGGAGCACTGAAGCTTTCTTT. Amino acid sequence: CASSYVGSTEAFF.

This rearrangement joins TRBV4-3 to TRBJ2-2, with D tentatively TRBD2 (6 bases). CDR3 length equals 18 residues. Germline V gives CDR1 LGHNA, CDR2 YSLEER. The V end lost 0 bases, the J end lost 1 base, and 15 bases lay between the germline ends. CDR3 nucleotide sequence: TGCGCCAGCAGCCAAGAGCCATCGGGCGGGATGAACACCGGGGAGCTGTTTTTT. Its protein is CASSQEPSGGMNTGELFF.

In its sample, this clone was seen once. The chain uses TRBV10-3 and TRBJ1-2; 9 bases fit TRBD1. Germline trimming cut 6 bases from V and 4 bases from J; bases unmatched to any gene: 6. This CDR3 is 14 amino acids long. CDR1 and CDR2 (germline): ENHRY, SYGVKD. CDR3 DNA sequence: TGTGCCATCAGGGGCGGACAGGGGACCTATGGCTACACCTTC. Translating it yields CAIRGGQGTYGYTF.

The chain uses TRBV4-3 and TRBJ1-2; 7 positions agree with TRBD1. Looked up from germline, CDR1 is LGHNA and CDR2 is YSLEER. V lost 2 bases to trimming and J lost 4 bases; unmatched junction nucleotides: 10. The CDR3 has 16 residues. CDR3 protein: CASSQQGDFKTYGYTF. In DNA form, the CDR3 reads TGCGCCAGCAGCCAACAGGGGGATTTCAAGACCTATGGCTACACCTTC.

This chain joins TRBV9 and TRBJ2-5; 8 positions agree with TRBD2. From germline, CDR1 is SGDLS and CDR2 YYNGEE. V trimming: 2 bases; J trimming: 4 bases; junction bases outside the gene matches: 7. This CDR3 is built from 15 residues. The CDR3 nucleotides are TGTGCCAGCAGCGTTGGCGGGGGGCTTGGAGAGACCCAGTACTTC. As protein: CASSVGGGLGETQYF.

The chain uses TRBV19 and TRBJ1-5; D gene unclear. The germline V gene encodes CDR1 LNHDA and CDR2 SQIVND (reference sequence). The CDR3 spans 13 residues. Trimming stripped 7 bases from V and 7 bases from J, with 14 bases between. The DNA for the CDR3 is TGTGCCAGTACCCGGGAGGAGACACAGCCCCAGCATTTT. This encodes CASTREETQPQHF.

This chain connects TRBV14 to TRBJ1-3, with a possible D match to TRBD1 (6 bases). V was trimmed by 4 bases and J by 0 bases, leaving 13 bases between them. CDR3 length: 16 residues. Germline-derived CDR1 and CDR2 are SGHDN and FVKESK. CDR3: CASSRLGGLSGNTIYF. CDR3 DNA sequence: TGTGCCAGCAGCCGCCTTGGGGGCCTCTCTGGAAACACCATATATTTT.

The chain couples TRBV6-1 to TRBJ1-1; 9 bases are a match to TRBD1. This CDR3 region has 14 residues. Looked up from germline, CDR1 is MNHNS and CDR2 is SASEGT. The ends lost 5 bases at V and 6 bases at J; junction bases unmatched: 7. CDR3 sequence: CASSTQGASAEAFF. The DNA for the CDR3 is TGTGCCAGCAGTACACAGGGGGCTAGCGCTGAAGCTTTCTTT.